The 24 T cell receptor beta chains in this list originate from one sample, sequenced in a study of early T cells in non-severe SARS-CoV-2 infection. One entry per CDR3 protein, called by TCRdb with MiXCR from the 5' RACE reads. The sample contains 60,000 to 75,000 distinct CDR3 sequences, 9% to 10% of which appear only once. Material: whole blood, obtained at baseline. These receptors originate from an adult who was a healthcare worker with PCR-confirmed SARS-CoV-2 infection or an uninfected control (not recorded which).

On this clonotype itself: This may come from a read error, since a much larger clone is one base off. This CDR3 is missing its conserved last phenylalanine or tryptophan, likely due to a read error. The CDR3 here is CSAYPLAGADTQYL. Here the CDR3 DNA reads TGCAGTGCTTATCCTTTAGCGGGAGCAGATACGCAGTATCTT. This chain connects TRBV20-1 to TRBJ2-3; TRBD2 matches 9 bases. The CDR3 spans 14 residues. Germline-derived CDR1 and CDR2 are DFQATT and SNEGSKA (reference sequence). V dropped 5 bases and J dropped 4; count of bases not matched to a gene: 7.

The chain recombines TRBV6-1 with TRBJ2-1; D possibly uses TRBD1 or TRBD2 (6 bases each). The germline CDR1 and CDR2 sequences are MNHNS and SASEGT. The CDR3 covers 14 residues. Trimming removed 6 bases from V and 8 bases from J, with 17 bases in between. CDR3 residues: CASRRGDGKDEQFF. The CDR3, as DNA: TGTGCCAGCAGGAGGGGGGACGGGAAGGATGAGCAGTTCTTC.

This clonotype has a count of ten or more. The gene calls are TRBV9 and TRBJ1-4, with 9 bases that match TRBD1. This CDR3 is built from 14 residues. The germline V gene has CDR1 SGDLS and CDR2 YYNGEE. After removal of 4 bases from V and 8 bases from J, the junction contained 6 bases not matched to a gene. CDR3 protein: CASSLGQGSEKLFF. CDR3 DNA: TGTGCCAGCAGCTTGGGACAGGGAAGCGAAAAACTGTTTTTT. The full variable domain, with the rest looked up from reference TRBV9 and TRBJ1-4, is DSGVTQTPKHLITATGQRVTLRCSPRSGDLSVYWYQQSLDQGLQFLIQYYNGEERAKGNILERFSAQQFPDLHSELNLSSLELGDSALYFCASSLGQGSEKLFFGSGTQLSVL.

This clonotype was seen only a few times. This chain links TRBV20-1 with TRBJ2-7; no definite D call. The CDR3 is made up of 13 amino acids. Germline CDR1 reads DFQATT; CDR2 reads SNEGSKA (reference sequence). V lost 4 bases and J lost 0, with 10 bases in between. CDR3 nucleotides: TGCAGTGCTACCCTGGCCAGCTCCTACGAGCAGTACTTC. It codes for CSATLASSYEQYF.

This clonotype occurred many times. V and J are TRBV9 and TRBJ2-2, with 10 bases identical to TRBD2. Germline-derived CDR1 and CDR2 are SGDLS and YYNGEE. CDR3 length equals 16 residues. The V segment lost 4 bases and the J segment 0 bases; nucleotides outside the gene matches: 3. CDR3 sequence reads: CASSSGLAANTGELFF. CDR3 nucleotides: TGTGCCAGCAGCTCCGGACTAGCGGCGAACACCGGGGAGCTGTTTTTT.

This clonotype was detected a few times. The CDR3 sequence: CASSYSTSGTSGFEQYF. CDR3 sequence (DNA): TGTGCCAGCAGTTACTCGACGTCCGGGACTAGCGGCTTTGAGCAGTACTTC. The rearrangement uses TRBV6-2 or TRBV6-3 and TRBJ2-7; 11 nucleotides match TRBD2. Germline-derived CDR1 and CDR2 are MNHEY and SVGEGT. This CDR3 is 17 amino acids long. Trimming took 0 bases from V and 7 from J; bases not matched to a gene: 11.

There are a few counts of this clonotype. This chain joins TRBV28 and TRBJ2-1; 8 bases match TRBD1. Germline V gene data show CDR1 as MDHEN and CDR2 as SYDVKM. The length of the CDR3 is 13 residues. Trimming cost V 6 bases and J 8 bases; bases outside gene matches: 6. CDR3 DNA: TGTGCCAGCAGACCTCCAGGGGGCCATGAGCAGTTCTTC. Its protein is CASRPPGGHEQFF.

This clonotype was observed at least ten times. This chain joins TRBV6-5 and TRBJ2-3; 7 bases fit TRBD1. V trimming: 7 bases; J trimming: 3 bases; junction bases outside the gene matches: 13. The germline V gene encodes CDR1 MNHEY and CDR2 SVGAGI. The CDR3 totals 16 residues. The CDR3 reads CASTAGDRQDTDTQYF. The CDR3 DNA follows: TGTGCCAGCACCGCCGGGGACAGACAAGATACAGATACGCAGTATTTT.

V usage is TRBV7-2 and J usage is TRBJ2-7; 7 positions agree with TRBD2. The V and J ends lost 6 bases and 1 base, in that order; junction bases with no gene match: 9. The CDR3 totals 15 residues. Per germline, CDR1 SGHTA and CDR2 FQGNSA. The CDR3 sequence: CASRLHLADSYEQYF. The CDR3 nucleotides read TGTGCCAGCAGACTGCACCTAGCGGATTCCTACGAGCAGTACTTC. Supplemented by reference TRBV7-2 and TRBJ2-7, the full variable domain reads GAGVSQSPSNKVTEKGKDVELRCDPISGHTALYWYRQSLGQGLEFLIYFQGNSAPDKSGLPSDRFSAERTGGSVSTLTIQRTQQEDSAVYLCASRLHLADSYEQYFGPGTRLTVT.

The chain joins TRBV20-1 to TRBJ1-6; D is ambiguous. Trimming took off 4 bases at V and 14 bases at J, with 18 bases between the two ends. The CDR3 is made up of 13 amino acids. Germline V gene sequence: CDR1 DFQATT, CDR2 SNEGSKA (reference sequence). CDR3 in amino acids: CSAKRRPPGALHF. The CDR3 region has the DNA TGCAGTGCTAAGCGCCGCCCACCCGGAGCCCTCCACTTT.

The chain combines TRBV28 with TRBJ1-5; 8 bases are shared with TRBD1. CDR3 length equals 17 residues. The J segment lost 9 bases and the V segment lost 7 bases, leaving 20 bases of the junction unmatched. Germline V gives CDR1 MDHEN, CDR2 SYDVKM. CDR3 nucleotide sequence: TGTGCCAGCAAGCAGTTTGGGGGGACAGGCAACTTTCGGCCCCAGCATTTT. This encodes CASKQFGGTGNFRPQHF.

The chain recombines TRBV6-5 with TRBJ1-6; 7 bases align to TRBD1. V dropped 7 bases and J dropped 7; count of bases not matched to a gene: 10. CDR3 size: 15 residues. Per germline, CDR1 MNHEY and CDR2 SVGAGI. In DNA form, the CDR3 reads TGTGCCAGCACCCCTGGGACAGTTGCCAATTCACCCCTCCACTTT. It specifies CASTPGTVANSPLHF.

This clonotype has just a few counts. This chain connects TRBV29-1 to TRBJ1-1, with D hard to call. V gave up 3 bases and J gave up 2 bases, with 10 bases separating them. This CDR3 contains 13 residues. The germline V gene has CDR1 SQVTM and CDR2 ANQGSEA. CDR3 sequence reads: CSVEGRSNTEAFF. For the CDR3, the DNA is TGCAGCGTTGAGGGGAGGTCAAACACTGAAGCTTTCTTT.

This clonotype has just a few counts. V usage is TRBV5-4 and J usage is TRBJ2-4; TRBD1 is a possible D gene (5 bases). Germline loops: CDR1 SGHNT, CDR2 YYREEE (reference sequence). V lost 0 bases, J lost 6 bases, and 10 bases lay in between. The CDR3 is 14 amino acids. The DNA for the CDR3 is TGTGCCAGCAGCTTGGAGGGGCCGCGAAACATTCAGTACTTC. Its protein product is CASSLEGPRNIQYF. Filled out from reference TRBV5-4 and TRBJ2-4, the complete variable domain reads ETGVTQSPTHLIKTRGQQVTLRCSSQSGHNTVSWYQQALGQGPQFIFQYYREEENGRGNFPPRFSGLQFPNYSSELNVNALELDDSALYLCASSLEGPRNIQYFGAGTRLSVL.

This clonotype was counted a few times. The J gene is TRBJ1-1, the V gene TRBV30; D is uncertain. Germline assignment: CDR1 GTSNPN and CDR2 SVGIG (reference sequence). Trimming shortened V by 3 bases and J by 0 bases, and 8 bases separated the two germline ends. This CDR3 spans 13 amino acids. CDR3 amino acids: CAWSQSVNTEAFF. CDR3 nucleotide sequence: TGTGCCTGGAGCCAATCAGTGAACACTGAAGCTTTCTTT.

CDR3: CASSSVPQETQYF. The CDR3 DNA sequence: TGTGCCAGCAGCTCAGTACCCCAAGAGACCCAGTACTTC. The chain has TRBV7-3 and TRBJ2-5; D gene ambiguous. CDR1 and CDR2 from the germline V gene are SGHTA and FQGTGA. Trimming cost V 4 bases and J 1 base, with 7 bases left between them. The CDR3 is made up of 13 amino acids.

In its sample, this clonotype was seen many times. The CDR3 spells CASRPGADTQYF. CDR3 DNA sequence: TGTGCCAGCCGGCCCGGCGCAGATACGCAGTATTTT. The chain couples TRBV18 to TRBJ2-3; D remains unclear. Per germline, CDR1 KGHSH and CDR2 LQKENI. CDR3 length: 12 amino acids. Trimming removed 8 bases from V and 4 bases from J, with 10 bases in between.

This clonotype has just a few counts. The J gene is TRBJ1-2, the V gene TRBV7-9; D gene ambiguous. V was cut by 1 base and J by 6 bases, with 18 bases left in between. CDR1 is SEHNR and CDR2 is FQNEAQ in the germline V gene (reference sequence). This CDR3 is built from 16 residues. The CDR3 sequence is CASSLGSWGTRDGYTF. DNA for the CDR3: TGTGCCAGCAGCTTAGGCAGCTGGGGAACTCGGGATGGCTACACCTTC. The full variable domain, in which reference TRBV7-9 and TRBJ1-2 provide the parts outside the CDR3, is DTGVSQNPRHKITKRGQNVTFRCDPISEHNRLYWYRQTLGQGPEFLTYFQNEAQLEKSRLLSDRFSAERPKGSFSTLEIQRTEQGDSAMYLCASSLGSWGTRDGYTFGSGTRLTVV.

Points on this clonotype: It may be a read error: a sequence one base away is much more abundant. CDR3 DNA: TGTGTCAGCAGCTTAACCCCCACTCTAGAATATGAGCAGTTCTTC. Protein product: CVSSLTPTLEYEQFF. V and J are TRBV11-2 and TRBJ2-1; no firm D call. The CDR3 extends over 15 amino acids. CDR1 is SGHAT, CDR2 FQNNGV, per germline.

This chain uses TRBV9 with TRBJ2-7; possibly TRBD1 for D (7 bases). CDR1 and CDR2 from the germline V gene are SGDLS and YYNGEE. V was pared by 2 bases and J by 2 bases, with 11 bases between. This CDR3 has 14 amino acids. CDR3 coding DNA: TGTGCCAGCAGCGTCGGCGGGACAGCCTACGAGCAGTACTTC. Translated: CASSVGGTAYEQYF.

This clonotype was found many times. The chain employs TRBV6-2 or TRBV6-3 and TRBJ2-1; possibly TRBD1 or TRBD2 for D (6 bases each). Germline assignment: CDR1 MNHEY and CDR2 SVGEGT. The CDR3 covers 15 residues. Trimming left V 7 bases short and J 3 bases short, with 16 bases between. CDR3 loop: CASITPRGGYNEQFF. The CDR3 bases are TGTGCCAGCATCACCCCCAGGGGAGGCTACAATGAGCAGTTCTTC.

This clonotype showed up just a few times. This rearrangement joins TRBV9 to TRBJ2-3; TRBD2 matches at 7 bases. The CDR3 has 16 amino acids. With V trimmed by 0 bases and J by 3 bases, 7 bases remained unmatched. Germline loops: CDR1 SGDLS, CDR2 YYNGEE. The CDR3 sequence is CASSVDAGEGTDTQYF. In DNA form, the CDR3 reads TGTGCCAGCAGCGTAGATGCGGGAGAGGGAACAGATACGCAGTATTTT.

A few counts support this clonotype. This chain links TRBV19 with TRBJ2-7, with 9 positions matching TRBD1. The CDR3 runs 15 residues. CDR1 and CDR2 (germline): LNHDA, SQIVND (reference sequence). Germline trimming cut 3 bases from V and 3 bases from J; bases unmatched to any gene: 6. CDR3 DNA: TGTGCCAGTAGTATTAGGACAGGGGTAATCTACGAGCAGTACTTC. Its protein is CASSIRTGVIYEQYF.

This clonotype appeared a few times. The chain uses TRBV5-1 and TRBJ2-1; 16 nucleotides agree with TRBD2. The V gene end was trimmed by 4 bases and the J gene end by 13 bases; junction bases not matched to a gene: 5. This CDR3 has 14 amino acids. Germline V gene data show CDR1 as SGHRS and CDR2 as YFSETQ. Here the CDR3 DNA reads TGCGCCAGCAGCGGGGGACTAGCGGGAGGGCTTCAGTTCTTC. Protein sequence: CASSGGLAGGLQFF.